The present T cell receptor (beta chain) was sequenced within a study of T cell repertoires in cytomegalovirus infection. Study-wide context: Matching HLA type and CMV infection were both indicated by public TCR beta signatures. General study findings and limits: Adding up the frequency of public TCR beta families identified people who carried CMV plus the relevant HLA.

This CDR3 region has 15 residues. Germline-derived CDR1 and CDR2 are MNHEY and SMNVEV (reference sequence). TCRdb ran MiXCR on the reads and lists one entry per CDR3 protein. The repertoire consists of approximately 750,000 distinct CDR3 sequences, with 35% to 45% occurring once and the leading ten covering 2.5% to 3%. Worth noting for this clonotype: Its antigen remains unknown. At one end the junction does not follow the germline gene, possibly because of a read error.

The clonotype originates from a human donor in good health (CMV status not recorded). Some clones in this sample may be carry-over from other donors' samples. Specimen: PBMCs. The chain employs TRBV27 and TRBJ1-5; D possibly corresponds to TRBD1 (6 bases). CDR3 sequence (DNA): TGTGCCAGCACCGAGACAGGATATAGCAATCAGCCCCATCATTTT. It codes for CASTETGYSNQPHHF.